Below, one T cell receptor (beta chain) is given with its context. The sample is drawn from a study of cytomegalovirus exposure and HLA in healthy donors. The germline V and J ends were trimmed by 3 bases and 1 base, with 10 bases remaining between them. This CDR3 is 14 amino acids long. CDR1 and CDR2 from the germline V gene are KGHSH and LQKENI. A multiplex PCR was run with 60 Vbeta primers and 13 Jbeta primers. Some clones are missing from TCRdb's copy, which holds only in-frame ones; the method was immunoSEQ multiplex PCR. The sample records about 150,000 clones, 65% to 85% being singletons. The chain recombines TRBV18 with TRBJ2-7; the D gene is possibly TRBD2 (6 bases). This clonotype was obtained from a woman aged 40 to 50 in good health and CMV-seropositive. The material sequenced was PBMCs. The CDR3 DNA is TGTGCCAGCTCACCCCCGGGACTTTCCTACGAGCAGTACTTC. Its protein product is CASSPPGLSYEQYF.